These T cell receptor beta chains were read from a single sample in a study of chemoradiotherapy in HPV16-positive cancers. The repertoire was sequenced with immunoSEQ multiplex PCR; TCRdb's copy has only in-frame clones and lacks some. The sample records more than 2,000 clones, roughly 80% being singletons. This material consisted of tumor tissue, taken from a patient who underwent chemoradiotherapy. Source of these receptors: a human donor with HPV-associated anogenital cancer. CDR3s include the opening cysteine and the closing phenylalanine or tryptophan. A D gene is named only where the DNA matches it firmly. Only part of the rows carry a size: once, few, many, or a class if the clone is expanded.

j_gene,v_gene,abundance,d_gene,CDR3aa,CDR3nt
TRBJ1-2,TRBV7-6,.,.,CASSLGGNYGYTF,TGTGCCAGCAGCTTGGGAGGGAACTATGGCTACACCTTC
TRBJ2-3,TRBV2,.,.,CASRAGRRDTQYF,TGTGCCAGCAGGGCAGGGCGAAGAGATACGCAGTATTTT
TRBJ1-6,TRBV6-1,.,.,CASSGTRGIQDSPLHF,TGTGCCAGCAGTGGGACCCGCGGGATACAGGATTCACCCCTCCACTTT
TRBJ2-7,TRBV5-5,.,.,CASSLGRFYEQYF,TGTGCCAGCAGCCTAGGACGGTTTTACGAGCAGTACTTC
TRBJ2-7,TRBV7-9,.,.,CASSLGGLSYEQYF,TGTGCCAGCAGCTTGGGGGGACTTTCATACGAGCAGTACTTC
TRBJ1-1,TRBV19,.,.,CASRGANTEAFF,TGTGCCAGTAGAGGGGCGAACACTGAAGCTTTCTTT
TRBJ2-1,TRBV5-6,.,.,CASSQGRGNEQFF,TGTGCCAGCAGCCAGGGGCGGGGGAATGAGCAGTTCTTC
TRBJ2-3,TRBV2,once,TRBD2,CASSGTSGSTDTQYF,TGTGCCAGCAGTGGGACTAGCGGGAGCACAGATACGCAGTATTTT
TRBJ1-6,TRBV6-6,.,TRBD1,CASSYSTGQGNSPLHF,TGTGCCAGCAGTTACTCGACAGGGCAGGGCAATTCACCCCTCCACTTT
TRBJ2-1,TRBV7-8,.,.,CASSSMDNYNEQFF,TGTGCCAGCAGCTCCATGGACAACTACAATGAGCAGTTCTTC
TRBJ2-1,TRBV19,.,.,CASSITDSGNEQFF,TGTGCCAGTAGTATCACGGATTCGGGGAATGAGCAGTTCTTC
TRBJ1-2,TRBV28,.,.,CASSLSLQGSGYTF,TGTGCCAGCAGTTTATCGCTACAGGGAAGTGGCTACACCTTC
TRBJ2-5,TRBV7-8,.,TRBD2,CASSSLTSGAINQETQYF,TGTGCCAGCAGCTCACTGACTAGCGGGGCCATCAATCAAGAGACCCAGTACTTC
TRBJ1-1,TRBV27,.,.,CASSRGINFGHTEAFF,TGTGCCAGCAGCCGTGGGATCAATTTTGGGCACACTGAAGCTTTCTTT
TRBJ2-7,TRBV4-1,.,TRBD2,CASSLSGRVDYEQYF,TGCGCCAGCAGCCTTAGCGGGAGGGTTGACTACGAGCAGTACTTC
TRBJ1-6,TRBV15,once,.,CATKGSGSPLHF,TGTGCCACCAAAGGGAGTGGGTCACCCCTCCACTTT
TRBJ2-1,TRBV7-3,.,.,CASSWAGGINEQFF,TGTGCCAGCAGCTGGGCCGGGGGCATCAATGAGCAGTTCTTC
TRBJ2-2,TRBV6-5,.,.,CASIGSLPAGELFF,TGTGCCAGCATCGGATCTCTCCCAGCCGGGGAGCTGTTTTTT
TRBJ1-5,TRBV4-2,.,.,CASSQEKGGPMTPQHF,TGTGCCAGCAGCCAAGAGAAGGGGGGGCCTATGACGCCCCAGCATTTT
TRBJ2-3,TRBV9,.,.,CASSGDTTDTQYF,TGTGCCAGCAGCGGGGACACCACAGATACGCAGTATTTT
TRBJ2-2,TRBV7-9,.,TRBD1,CASRPTGDTGELFF,TGTGCCAGCAGACCTACAGGGGACACCGGGGAGCTGTTTTTT
TRBJ1-4,TRBV5-1,.,.,CASSRKGAGEKLFF,TGCGCCAGCAGCCGGAAGGGAGCGGGGGAAAAACTGTTTTTT
TRBJ2-2,TRBV5-4,.,TRBD2,CASSSGGRRNTGELFF,TGTGCCAGCAGCTCCGGCGGGAGGCGCAACACCGGGGAGCTGTTTTTT
TRBJ1-2,TRBV29-1,.,.,CSVDPTEGNYGYTF,TGCAGCGTTGATCCCACAGAGGGTAACTATGGCTACACCTTC
TRBJ2-1,TRBV18,.,TRBD2,CASSPLPGGGNEQFF,TGTGCCAGCTCACCACTTCCGGGAGGGGGGAATGAGCAGTTCTTC
TRBJ1-6,TRBV6-1,.,TRBD1,CASSDPGGLSEPLHF,TGTGCCAGCAGTGACCCAGGGGGACTGAGTGAACCCCTCCACTTT
TRBJ1-1,TRBV7-6,.,TRBD1,CASSLDRGGEAEAFF,TGTGCCAGCAGCTTGGACAGGGGGGGAGAGGCTGAAGCTTTCTTT
TRBJ2-7,TRBV2,once,.,CASSDFGYEQYF,TGTGCCAGCAGTGACTTTGGTTACGAGCAGTACTTC
TRBJ2-7,TRBV5-1,.,TRBD2,CASKVTSGTYEQYF,TGCGCCAGCAAGGTGACTAGCGGCACCTACGAGCAGTACTTC
TRBJ1-4,TRBV10-3,.,.,CAISEADRRREKLFF,TGTGCCATCAGTGAGGCAGACAGGAGACGCGAAAAACTGTTTTTT
TRBJ2-7,TRBV14,few,.,CASSQVRVAEQYF,TGTGCCAGCAGCCAAGTTCGGGTGGCCGAGCAGTACTTC
TRBJ1-4,TRBV5-1,.,.,CASSSNSATNEKLFF,TGCGCCAGCAGCTCGAACAGTGCAACTAATGAAAAACTGTTTTTT
TRBJ2-7,TRBV28,.,.,CASSESLGLPEQYF,TGTGCCAGCAGCGAATCCCTGGGGCTTCCCGAGCAGTACTTC
TRBJ1-5,TRBV28,.,TRBD1,CASRWTGSSSQPQHF,TGTGCCAGCAGGTGGACAGGGTCTTCTAGTCAGCCCCAGCATTTT
TRBJ1-5,TRBV19,.,.,CASTPRTEYSNQPQHF,TGTGCCAGTACCCCTCGGACAGAGTATAGCAATCAGCCCCAGCATTTT
TRBJ1-2,TRBV5-5,.,TRBD1,CASSFQGDYGYTF,TGTGCCAGCAGCTTTCAGGGGGACTATGGCTACACCTTC